The 10 T cell receptor beta chains in this list originate from one sample, sequenced in a study of Ad26.COV2.S vaccination and SARS-CoV-2 variants. Specified treatment: around 19 received Ad26.COV2.S at low or high dose, single or two shots; a few received placebo; per-sample allocation not given. Following the first vaccine or placebo injection, samples were taken on day 63. TCRdb's copy holds only in-frame clones and misses some; the assay was immunoSEQ multiplex PCR. The table includes some 320,000 clones, roughly 86% detected once. This specimen consisted of peripheral blood, obtained in a trial of Ad26.COV2.S vaccine versus placebo. The receptors originated from a person between 18 and 65 years old who received the Ad26.COV2.S COVID-19 vaccine or a placebo.

The CDR3 sequence is CASSGFSGRYGYTF. CDR3 nucleotides: TGTGCCAGCAGTGGGTTCTCAGGACGCTATGGCTACACCTTC. This chain uses TRBV25-1 with TRBJ1-2; D ambiguous. V was shortened by 4 bases and J by 4 bases, with 13 bases between the two germline ends. The CDR3 totals 14 residues. Germline V CDR1 and CDR2: MGHDK, SYGVNS.

This chain connects TRBV30 to TRBJ1-1; D is ambiguous. Per germline, CDR1 GTSNPN and CDR2 SVGIG (reference sequence). CDR3 length: 13 residues. Trimming shortened V by 1 base and J by 1 base, and 7 bases separated the two germline ends. CDR3 sequence (DNA): TGTGCCTGGAGTGACACTCGGAACACTGAAGCTTTCTTT. Translation gives CAWSDTRNTEAFF. The whole variable domain, remainder taken from reference TRBV30 and TRBJ1-1, is SQTIHQWPATLVQPVGSPLSLECTVEGTSNPNLYWYRQAAGRGLQLLFYSVGIGQISSEVPQNLSASRPQDRQFILSSKKLLLSDSGFYLCAWSDTRNTEAFFGQGTRLTVV.

The V call is TRBV27, the J call TRBJ2-5, with 8 bases identical to TRBD1. The V segment lost 7 bases and the J segment 4 bases; nucleotides outside the gene matches: 8. From germline, CDR1 is MNHEY and CDR2 SMNVEV (reference sequence). This CDR3 contains 14 residues. The CDR3 nucleotides are TGTGCCAGCAAGAAGCAGGGGGCAGGAGAGACCCAGTACTTC. Its protein product is CASKKQGAGETQYF.

The chain combines TRBV19 with TRBJ2-7; the D is unclear. The ends were cut back, 5 bases at V and 5 bases at J, with 19 bases in the middle. This CDR3 is built from 15 residues. Germline values: CDR1 LNHDA, CDR2 SQIVND (reference sequence). The CDR3 bases are TGTGCCAGTAGTTTTGGGTGGGCCATTGAGAACGAGCAGTACTTC. This gives the protein CASSFGWAIENEQYF. The full variable domain, rest sourced from reference TRBV19 and TRBJ2-7, is DGGITQSPKYLFRKEGQNVTLSCEQNLNHDAMYWYRQDPGQGLRLIYYSQIVNDFQKGDIAEGYSVSREKKESFPLTVTSAQKNPTAFYLCASSFGWAIENEQYFGPGTRLTVT.

The chain uses TRBV7-2 and TRBJ1-6, with 9 bases identical to TRBD1. Germline V gene sequence: CDR1 SGHTA, CDR2 FQGNSA. There are 21 residues in the CDR3. V was clipped by 0 bases and J by 3 bases; unmatched bases: 15. The CDR3 spells CASSLAVIWGQGGIYNSPLHF. As DNA, the CDR3 is TGTGCCAGCAGCTTAGCGGTAATATGGGGACAGGGTGGCATCTATAATTCACCCCTCCACTTT.

This CDR3 reads CSVGVAGTANYGYTF. CDR3 in DNA: TGCAGCGTTGGGGTAGCCGGGACAGCTAACTATGGCTACACCTTC. This chain uses TRBV29-1 with TRBJ1-2; TRBD1 matches at 7 bases. The V and J ends lost 4 bases and 0 bases, in that order; junction bases with no gene match: 8. The CDR3 spans 15 residues. Germline V gene sequence: CDR1 SQVTM, CDR2 ANQGSEA.

This sequence joins TRBV5-1 and TRBJ2-7; D uncertain. There are 15 residues in the CDR3. The germline CDR1 and CDR2 sequences are SGHRS and YFSETQ. V was trimmed by 0 bases and J by 3 bases, leaving 13 bases between them. CDR3 loop: CASSLGVGFIYEQYF. The DNA of the CDR3 is TGCGCCAGCAGCTTGGGTGTAGGGTTTATCTACGAGCAGTACTTC.

J is TRBJ1-1 and V is TRBV18; weak D call: TRBD1 (6 bases). The V gene lost 1 base and the J gene lost 2 bases, with 14 bases spanning the gap. This CDR3 spans 16 amino acids. Germline V gene data show CDR1 as KGHSH and CDR2 as LQKENI. In DNA form, the CDR3 reads TGTGCCAGCTCACCACTGGTTCAGGGGTTAAACACTGAAGCTTTCTTT. Translated, it gives CASSPLVQGLNTEAFF. Combining the CDR3 with reference TRBV18 and TRBJ1-1 gives the whole variable domain NAGVMQNPRHLVRRRGQEARLRCSPMKGHSHVYWYRQLPEEGLKFMVYLQKENIIDESGMPKERFSAEFPKEGPSILRIQQVVRGDSAAYFCASSPLVQGLNTEAFFGQGTRLTVV.

In this sample, this clone turned up a few times. The genes are TRBV10-1 and TRBJ2-1; TRBD1 aligns across 8 bases. Losses at the gene ends were 1 base for V and 8 bases for J; bases not matched to a gene: 13. The germline V gene encodes CDR1 WNHNN and CDR2 SYGVQD (reference sequence). There are 17 residues in the CDR3. CDR3 nucleotides: TGCGCCAGCAGTGAGTATTGGACAGGGACGGTGTCAGATGAGCAGTTCTTC. Translated: CASSEYWTGTVSDEQFF.

The chain recombines TRBV7-2 with TRBJ2-2, with D uncertain. The germline gives CDR1 SGHTA, CDR2 FQGNSA. The CDR3 loop spans 17 amino acids. The V end lost 5 bases, the J end lost 4 bases, and 20 bases lay between the germline ends. CDR3 bases: TGTGCCAGCAGCCCCCCCATCCCAGGAGTGAGCACCGGGGAGCTGTTTTTT. This gives the protein CASSPPIPGVSTGELFF.